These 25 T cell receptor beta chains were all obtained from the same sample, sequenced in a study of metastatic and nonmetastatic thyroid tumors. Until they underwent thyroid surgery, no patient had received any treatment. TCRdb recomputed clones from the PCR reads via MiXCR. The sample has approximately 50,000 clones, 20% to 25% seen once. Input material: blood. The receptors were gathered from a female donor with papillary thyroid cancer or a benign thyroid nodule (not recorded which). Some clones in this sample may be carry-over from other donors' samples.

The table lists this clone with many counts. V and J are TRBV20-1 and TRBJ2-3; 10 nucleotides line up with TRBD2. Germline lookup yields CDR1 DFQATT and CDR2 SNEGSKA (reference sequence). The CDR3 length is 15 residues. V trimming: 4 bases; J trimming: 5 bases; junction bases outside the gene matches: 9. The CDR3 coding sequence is TGCAGTGCTATCCCTGCGCTAGCGGGAGTAGATACGCAGTATTTT. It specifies CSAIPALAGVDTQYF.

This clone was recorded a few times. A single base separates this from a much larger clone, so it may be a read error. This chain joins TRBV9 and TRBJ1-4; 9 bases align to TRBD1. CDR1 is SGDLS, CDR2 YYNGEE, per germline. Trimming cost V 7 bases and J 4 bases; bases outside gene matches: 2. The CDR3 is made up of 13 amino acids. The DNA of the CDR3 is TGTGCCAGCGGGGGACAGGGTAATGAAAAACTGTTTTTT. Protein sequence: CASGGQGNEKLFF. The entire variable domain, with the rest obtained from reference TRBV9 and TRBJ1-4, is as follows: DSGVTQTPKHLITATGQRVTLRCSPRSGDLSVYWYQQSLDQGLQFLIQYYNGEERAKGNILERFSAQQFPDLHSELNLSSLELGDSALYFCASGGQGNEKLFFGSGTQLSVL.

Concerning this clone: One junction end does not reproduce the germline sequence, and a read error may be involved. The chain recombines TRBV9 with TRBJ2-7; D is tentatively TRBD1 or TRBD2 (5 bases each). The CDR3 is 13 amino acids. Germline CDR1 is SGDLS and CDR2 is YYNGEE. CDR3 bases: TGTGCCGGCAGCTCGGGACCCAGCTACGAGCAGTACTTC. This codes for CAGSSGPSYEQYF.

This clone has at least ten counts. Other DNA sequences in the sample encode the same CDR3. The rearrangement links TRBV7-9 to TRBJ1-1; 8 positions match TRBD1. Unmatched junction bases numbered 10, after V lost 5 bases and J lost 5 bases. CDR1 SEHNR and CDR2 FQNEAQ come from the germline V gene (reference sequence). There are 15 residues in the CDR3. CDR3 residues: CASSPPGGGDTEAFF. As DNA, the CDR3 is TGTGCCAGCAGCCCACCAGGGGGCGGTGATACTGAAGCTTTCTTT.

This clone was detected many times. In DNA, the CDR3 is TGTGCCAGCAGTTCCCGGGACAGATCGTACGAGCAGTACTTC. Amino acid sequence: CASSSRDRSYEQYF. The chain uses TRBV6-1 and TRBJ2-7; 7 positions agree with TRBD1. CDR1 and CDR2 (germline): MNHNS, SASEGT. V gave up 5 bases and J gave up 4 bases; unmatched junction bases: 8. The CDR3 consists of 14 residues.

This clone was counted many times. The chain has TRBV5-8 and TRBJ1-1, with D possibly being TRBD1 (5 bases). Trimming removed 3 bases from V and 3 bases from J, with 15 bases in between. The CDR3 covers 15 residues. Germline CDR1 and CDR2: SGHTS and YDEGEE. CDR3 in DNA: TGTGCCAGCAGCTCTGCCGGTTCGGGGGACACTGAAGCTTTCTTT. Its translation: CASSSAGSGDTEAFF.

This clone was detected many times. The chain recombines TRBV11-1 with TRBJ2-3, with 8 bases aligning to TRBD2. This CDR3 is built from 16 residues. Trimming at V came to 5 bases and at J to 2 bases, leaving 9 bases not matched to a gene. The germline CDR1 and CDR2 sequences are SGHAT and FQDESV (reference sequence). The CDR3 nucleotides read TGTGCCAGCAGCCCGGGACTAGTGGGGGCCACAGATACGCAGTATTTT. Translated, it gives CASSPGLVGATDTQYF. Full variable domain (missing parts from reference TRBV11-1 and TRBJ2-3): EAEVAQSPRYKITEKSQAVAFWCDPISGHATLYWYRQILGQGPELLVQFQDESVVDDSQLPKDRFSAERLKGVDSTLKIQPAELGDSAMYLCASSPGLVGATDTQYFGPGTRLTVL.

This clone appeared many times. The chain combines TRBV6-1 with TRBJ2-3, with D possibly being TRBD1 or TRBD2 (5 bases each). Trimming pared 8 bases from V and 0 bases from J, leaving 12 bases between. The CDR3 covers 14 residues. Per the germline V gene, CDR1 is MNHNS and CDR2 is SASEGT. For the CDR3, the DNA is TGTGCCAGCGAATCCGGGGACAGCACAGATACGCAGTATTTT. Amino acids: CASESGDSTDTQYF.

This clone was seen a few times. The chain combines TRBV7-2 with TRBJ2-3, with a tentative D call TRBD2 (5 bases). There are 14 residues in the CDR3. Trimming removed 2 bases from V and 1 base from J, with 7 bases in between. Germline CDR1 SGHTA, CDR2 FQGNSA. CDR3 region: CASSLLACTDTQYF. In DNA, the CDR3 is TGTGCCAGCAGCTTACTAGCTTGCACAGATACGCAGTATTTT.

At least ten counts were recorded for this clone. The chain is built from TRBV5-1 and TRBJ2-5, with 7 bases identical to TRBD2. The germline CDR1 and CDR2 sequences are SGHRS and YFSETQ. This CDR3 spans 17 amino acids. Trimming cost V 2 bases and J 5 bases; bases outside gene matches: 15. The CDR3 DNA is TGCGCCAGCAGCTTACAACCACGCGGACTAGGTCGGGAGACCCAGTACTTC. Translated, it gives CASSLQPRGLGRETQYF. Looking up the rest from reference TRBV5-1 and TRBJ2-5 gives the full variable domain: KAGVTQTPRYLIKTRGQQVTLSCSPISGHRSVSWYQQTPGQGLQFLFEYFSETQRNKGNFPGRFSGRQFSNSRSEMNVSTLELGDSALYLCASSLQPRGLGRETQYFGPGTRLLVL.

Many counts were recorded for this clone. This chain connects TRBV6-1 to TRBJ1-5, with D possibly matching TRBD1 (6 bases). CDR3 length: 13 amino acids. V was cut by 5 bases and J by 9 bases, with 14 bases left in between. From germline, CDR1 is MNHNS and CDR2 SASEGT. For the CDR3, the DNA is TGTGCCAGCAGTACGACAGGCGGTATGCCCCAGCATTTT. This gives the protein CASSTTGGMPQHF.

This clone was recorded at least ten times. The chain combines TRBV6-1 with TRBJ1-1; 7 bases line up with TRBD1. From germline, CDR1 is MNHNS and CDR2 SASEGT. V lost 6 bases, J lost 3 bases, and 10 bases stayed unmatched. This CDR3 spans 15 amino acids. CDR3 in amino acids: CASRNRDRTYTEAFF. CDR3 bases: TGTGCCAGCAGAAACCGGGACAGAACATACACTGAAGCTTTCTTT.

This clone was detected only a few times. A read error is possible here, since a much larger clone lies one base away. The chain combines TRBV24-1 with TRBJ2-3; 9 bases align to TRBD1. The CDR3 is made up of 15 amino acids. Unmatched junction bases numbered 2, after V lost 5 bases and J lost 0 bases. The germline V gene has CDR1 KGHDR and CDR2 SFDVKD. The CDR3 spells CATSVDRGSTDTQYF. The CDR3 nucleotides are TGTGCCACCAGTGTGGACAGGGGTAGCACAGATACGCAGTATTTT.

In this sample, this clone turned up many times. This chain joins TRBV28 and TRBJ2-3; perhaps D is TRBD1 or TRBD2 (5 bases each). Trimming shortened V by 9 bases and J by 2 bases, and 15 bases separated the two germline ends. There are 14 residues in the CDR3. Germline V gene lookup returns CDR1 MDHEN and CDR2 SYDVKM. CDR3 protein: CASTLGTATDTQYF. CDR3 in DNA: TGTGCCAGTACTTTGGGGACCGCCACAGATACGCAGTATTTT.

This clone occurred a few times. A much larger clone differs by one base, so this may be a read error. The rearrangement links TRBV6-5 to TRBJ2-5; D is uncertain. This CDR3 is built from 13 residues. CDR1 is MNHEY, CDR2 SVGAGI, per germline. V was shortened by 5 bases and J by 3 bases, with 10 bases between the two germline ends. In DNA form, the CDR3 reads TGTGCCAGCAGTCTCGACGACAAAGAGACCCAGTACTTC. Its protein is CASSLDDKETQYF.

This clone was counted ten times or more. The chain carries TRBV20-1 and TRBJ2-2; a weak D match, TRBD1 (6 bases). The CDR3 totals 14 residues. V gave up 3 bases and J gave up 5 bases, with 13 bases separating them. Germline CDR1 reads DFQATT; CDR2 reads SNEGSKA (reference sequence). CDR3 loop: CSARSRGRTGELFF. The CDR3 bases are TGCAGTGCTAGGAGCAGGGGTCGGACCGGGGAGCTGTTTTTT.

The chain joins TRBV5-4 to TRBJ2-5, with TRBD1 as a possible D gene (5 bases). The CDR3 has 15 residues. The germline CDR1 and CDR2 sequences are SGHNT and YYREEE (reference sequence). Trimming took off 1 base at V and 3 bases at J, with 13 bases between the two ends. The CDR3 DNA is TGTGCCAGCAGCTTGTCTCAGGGTCCTGAAGAGACCCAGTACTTC. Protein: CASSLSQGPEETQYF.

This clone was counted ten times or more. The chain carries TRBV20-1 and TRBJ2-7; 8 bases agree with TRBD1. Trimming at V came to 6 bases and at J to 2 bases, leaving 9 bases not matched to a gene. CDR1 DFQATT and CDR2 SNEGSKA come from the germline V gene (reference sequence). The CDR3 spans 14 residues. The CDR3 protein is CSADQTGAAYEQYF. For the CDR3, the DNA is TGCAGTGCGGACCAGACAGGGGCTGCCTACGAGCAGTACTTC.

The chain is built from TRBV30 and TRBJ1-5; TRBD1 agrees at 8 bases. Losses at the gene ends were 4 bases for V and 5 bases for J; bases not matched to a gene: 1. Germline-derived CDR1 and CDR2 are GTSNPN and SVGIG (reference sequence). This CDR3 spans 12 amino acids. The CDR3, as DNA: TGTGCCTGGAACAGGGGGGATCAGCCCCAGCATTTT. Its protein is CAWNRGDQPQHF.

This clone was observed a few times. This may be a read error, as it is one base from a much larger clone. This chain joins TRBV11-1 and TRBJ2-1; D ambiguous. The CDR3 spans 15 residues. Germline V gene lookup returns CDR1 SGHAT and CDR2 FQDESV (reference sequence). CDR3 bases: TGTGCCAACAGCCGCGGTACGCCCCATGTGGGTGAGCAGTTCTTC. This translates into CANSRGTPHVGEQFF.

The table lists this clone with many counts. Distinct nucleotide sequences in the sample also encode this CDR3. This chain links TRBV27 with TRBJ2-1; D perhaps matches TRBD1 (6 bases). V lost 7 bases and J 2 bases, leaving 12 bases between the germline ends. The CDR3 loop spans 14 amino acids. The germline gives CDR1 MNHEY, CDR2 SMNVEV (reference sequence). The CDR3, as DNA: TGTGCCAGCAAAAGAGACAGGCCCTACAATGAGCAGTTCTTC. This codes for CASKRDRPYNEQFF.

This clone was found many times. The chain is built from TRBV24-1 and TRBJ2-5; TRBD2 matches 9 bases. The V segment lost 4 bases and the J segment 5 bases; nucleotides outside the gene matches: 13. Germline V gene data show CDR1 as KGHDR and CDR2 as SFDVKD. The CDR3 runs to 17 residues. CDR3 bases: TGTGCCACCAGTGAACCATCTAGCGGGGTTGAAGGGGAGACCCAGTACTTC. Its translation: CATSEPSSGVEGETQYF.

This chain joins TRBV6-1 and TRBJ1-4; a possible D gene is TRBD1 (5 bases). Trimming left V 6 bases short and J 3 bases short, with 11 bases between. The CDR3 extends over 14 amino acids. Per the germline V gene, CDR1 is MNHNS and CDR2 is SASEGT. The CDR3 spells CASRATGSNEKLFF. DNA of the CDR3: TGTGCCAGCAGAGCTACAGGTTCTAATGAAAAACTGTTTTTT.

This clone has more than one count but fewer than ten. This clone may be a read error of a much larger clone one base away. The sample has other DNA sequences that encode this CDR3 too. CDR3 sequence: CAGSLDTRPGEKLFF. CDR3 DNA: TGTGCCGGCAGTTTAGACACCCGGCCTGGTGAAAAACTGTTTTTT. V usage is TRBV12-3 or TRBV12-4 and J usage is TRBJ1-4; no firm D call. There are 15 residues in the CDR3.

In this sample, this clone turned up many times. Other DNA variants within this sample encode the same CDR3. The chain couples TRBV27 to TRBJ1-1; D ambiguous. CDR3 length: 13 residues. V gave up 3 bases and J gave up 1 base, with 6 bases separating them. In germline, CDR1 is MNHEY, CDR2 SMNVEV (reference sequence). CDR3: CASSLWGNTEAFF. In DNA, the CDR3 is TGTGCCAGCAGTTTGTGGGGGAACACTGAAGCTTTCTTT.